This TCR beta chain appears in the sequencing data of a study of T cells in Graves' hyperthyroidism and ophthalmopathy. At the level of the study: Peripheral blood samples were taken at initial diagnosis, prior to any treatment.

This clonotype was counted between two and nine times. The antigen is unknown. There were TCR beta CDR3 regions amplified from RNA transcripts. During a first-round RT-PCR of the TCR CDR3, the HTBI primer set was used. Each CDR3 protein gets one entry after TCRdb re-called the multiplex PCR reads with MiXCR. Of around 500,000 distinct CDR3 sequences in the sample, 22% were seen once. Isolation of PBMCs was performed on around 10 ml fresh peripheral blood. With V trimmed by 0 bases and J by 6 bases, 12 bases remained unmatched. Per the germline V gene, CDR1 is MNHEY and CDR2 is SVGEGT. The CDR3 spans 17 residues. Broader study findings: With a median lead of 6.5 months before onset, the model predicted ophthalmopathy. Blood also showed most of the thyroid clonotypes that were expanded above 0.001.

This receptor was taken from a woman in her 70s with Graves' ophthalmopathy. V is TRBV6-2 or TRBV6-3 and J is TRBJ2-5; 8 nucleotides line up with TRBD1. Material: blood. CDR3: CASSYSGGQERKKTQYF. In DNA, the CDR3 is TGTGCCAGCAGTTACTCCGGGGGACAGGAACGTAAGAAGACCCAGTACTTC.